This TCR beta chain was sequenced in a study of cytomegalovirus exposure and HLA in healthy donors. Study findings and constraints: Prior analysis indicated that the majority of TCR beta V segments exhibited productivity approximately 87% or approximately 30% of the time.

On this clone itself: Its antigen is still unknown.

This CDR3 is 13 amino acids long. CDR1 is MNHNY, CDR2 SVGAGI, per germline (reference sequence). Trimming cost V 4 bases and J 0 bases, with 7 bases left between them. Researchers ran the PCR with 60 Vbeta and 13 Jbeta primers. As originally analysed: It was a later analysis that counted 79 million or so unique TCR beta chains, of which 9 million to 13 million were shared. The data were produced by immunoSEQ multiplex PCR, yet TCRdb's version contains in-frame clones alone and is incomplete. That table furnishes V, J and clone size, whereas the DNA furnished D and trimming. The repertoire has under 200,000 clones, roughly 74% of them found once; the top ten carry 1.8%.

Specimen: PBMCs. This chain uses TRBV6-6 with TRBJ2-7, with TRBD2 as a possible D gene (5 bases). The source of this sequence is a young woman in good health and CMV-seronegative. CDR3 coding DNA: TGTGCCAGCAGTTTACTAGACTCCTACGAGCAGTACTTC. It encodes CASSLLDSYEQYF.